Listed here are 6 T cell receptor beta chains from one sample, sequenced in a study of regulatory T cells in long-lasting Graves disease. This sample's time point: persistent/refractory GD, antithyroid drugs over 5 years with positive TRAb. PBMC RNA served as the TCR library source. iRepertoire HTBI primers and Arm-PCR of CDR3 regions built TCR beta libraries. Each CDR3 protein is one row after TCRdb ran MiXCR on the multiplex PCR reads. The sample includes hundreds of thousands of distinct CDR3 sequences, roughly 21% of them seen just once. The source material was peripheral blood mononuclear cells (PBMCs), sampled when the disease was refractory, from a patient treated with antithyroid drugs. All receptors come from a female donor with Graves disease.

A few counts support this clonotype. The chain couples TRBV7-3 to TRBJ1-2; D unresolved. CDR3 size: 15 residues. Germline lookup yields CDR1 SGHTA and CDR2 FQGTGA. Trimming took off 3 bases at V and 4 bases at J, with 15 bases between the two ends. CDR3 nucleotides: TGTGCCAGCAGCTTCGGGCCGAACGGTGGCTATGGCTACACCTTC. Protein sequence: CASSFGPNGGYGYTF.

This clonotype was counted at least ten times. The V call is TRBV5-6, the J call TRBJ2-5; D tentatively reads TRBD1 or TRBD2 (6 bases each). This CDR3 contains 12 residues. Germline lookup yields CDR1 SGHDT and CDR2 YYEEEE. Trimming stripped 5 bases from V and 5 bases from J, with 10 bases between. The CDR3 here is CASRGGLETQYF. The CDR3 coding sequence is TGTGCCAGCAGAGGGGGGTTGGAGACCCAGTACTTC.

Comment on this clonotype: In this CDR3 the conserved last residue, phenylalanine or tryptophan, is missing, so a read error is likely. The chain is built from TRBV19 and TRBJ1-1; unclear D gene. Germline values: CDR1 LNHDA, CDR2 SQIVND (reference sequence). The V end lost 4 bases, the J end lost 5 bases, and 5 bases lay between the germline ends. This CDR3 has 11 residues. CDR3 amino acids: CASSKGTEAFS. In nucleotides, the CDR3 is TGTGCCAGTAGTAAGGGTACTGAAGCTTTCTCT.

This clonotype has ten or more counts. This rearrangement joins TRBV11-2 to TRBJ1-6; no firm D call. The CDR3 totals 13 residues. Germline lookup yields CDR1 SGHAT and CDR2 FQNNGV. V was cut by 2 bases and J by 8 bases, with 7 bases left in between. CDR3 DNA sequence: TGTGCCAGCAGCTTACTCTCTGATTCACCCCTCCACTTT. Protein: CASSLLSDSPLHF.

CDR3 sequence reads: CASSLGGASWPQHF. The CDR3 DNA is TGCGCCAGCAGCTTGGGAGGGGCTTCTTGGCCCCAGCATTTT. J is TRBJ1-5 and V is TRBV5-1; D perhaps matches TRBD1 (5 bases). In germline, CDR1 is SGHRS, CDR2 YFSETQ. The CDR3 consists of 14 residues. Trimming cost V 0 bases and J 9 bases, with 13 bases left between them.

This clonotype was picked up many times. The CDR3 nucleotides are TGTGCCAGCAGTGCGGGGGGTGTGGGCAATCAGCCCCAGCATTTT. It translates to CASSAGGVGNQPQHF. The chain couples TRBV6-1 to TRBJ1-5, with D maybe TRBD1 (5 bases). Trimming cost V 4 bases and J 2 bases, with 12 bases left between them. The CDR3 spans 15 residues. Germline V lookup: CDR1 MNHNS, CDR2 SASEGT.